The 3 T cell receptor beta chains given below trace back to one sample, sequenced in a study of T-cell reconstitution after alpha-beta-depleted transplantation in children. A TCRbeta library incorporating unique molecular identifiers was prepared. TCRdb re-called the PCR reads through MiXCR, storing one row per CDR3 protein. The profile shows about 490,000 distinct CDR3 sequences, about 11% of them singletons. Here the sequenced sample was PBMCs, taken before TCRalphabeta/CD19-depleted stem cell transplant. These receptors originate from a child under 10 years old with inherited bone marrow failure, due to receive a stem cell transplant.

This rearrangement joins TRBV5-4 to TRBJ2-2, with D uncertain. The CDR3 length is 13 residues. The V end was cut by 7 bases, the J end by 7 bases, with 14 bases between. From germline, CDR1 is SGHNT and CDR2 YYREEE (reference sequence). This CDR3 reads CASRHKGSGELFF. The CDR3 nucleotides read TGTGCCAGCCGCCACAAAGGAAGCGGGGAGCTGTTTTTT.

In its sample, this clonotype was seen many times. This chain links TRBV9 with TRBJ2-3; 7 nucleotides line up with TRBD1. Germline CDR1 reads SGDLS; CDR2 reads YYNGEE. With V trimmed by 4 bases and J by 4 bases, 9 bases remained unmatched. This CDR3 region has 15 residues. CDR3 DNA: TGTGCCAGCAGCTCCGGACAGGTCTTTGCAGATACGCAGTATTTT. It translates to CASSSGQVFADTQYF.

This clonotype was found a few times. This chain connects TRBV10-3 to TRBJ2-7, with TRBD1 matching over 8 bases. Germline assignment: CDR1 ENHRY and CDR2 SYGVKD. The V segment lost 3 bases and the J segment 0 bases; nucleotides outside the gene matches: 19. The CDR3 length is 20 residues. The CDR3 region is CAISDPLGQEKEGSSYEQYF. CDR3 nucleotides: TGTGCCATCAGTGACCCCCTGGGACAGGAAAAGGAGGGTAGCTCCTACGAGCAGTACTTC.